These 20 T cell receptor beta chains originate from one sample sequenced in a study of cytomegalovirus exposure and HLA in healthy donors. TCRdb keeps only in-frame clones here, not all; method: immunoSEQ multiplex PCR. Of some 150,000 clones listed, around 84% are singletons. The specimen was PBMCs. All receptors come from a human donor in good health.

The chain combines TRBV20-1 with TRBJ1-1; the D is unclear. The germline gives CDR1 DFQATT, CDR2 SNEGSKA (reference sequence). CDR3 length: 10 residues. Written as DNA, the CDR3 is TGCAGCCCCCGAGGGACTGAAGCTTTCTTT. Its translation is CSPRGTEAFF.

The chain couples TRBV5-1 to TRBJ2-1, with TRBD2 identical over 11 bases. The CDR3 is made up of 19 amino acids. The germline V gene has CDR1 SGHRS and CDR2 YFSETQ. After removal of 0 bases from V and 4 bases from J, the junction contained 12 bases not matched to a gene. In DNA form, the CDR3 reads TGCGCCAGCAGCTTGGGTTTAGCGGGAGGGCCCATGTCTTACAATGAGCAGTTCTTC. The encoded protein is CASSLGLAGGPMSYNEQFF.

This clone was recorded once. This chain joins TRBV19 and TRBJ2-1; TRBD2 matches at 10 bases. CDR3 size: 16 residues. J gave up 8 bases and V 6 bases, and 13 bases lay outside the gene matches. The germline gives CDR1 LNHDA, CDR2 SQIVND (reference sequence). CDR3 nucleotide sequence: TGTGCCAGTAGCATCCGTCTAGCGGGAGTTTCTCATGAGCAGTTCTTC. Translating gives CASSIRLAGVSHEQFF.

V is TRBV5-1 and J is TRBJ2-7; TRBD2 aligns across 9 bases. This CDR3 is 15 amino acids long. Germline CDR1 and CDR2: SGHRS and YFSETQ. J lost 4 bases, V lost 0 bases, and 5 bases had no gene match. CDR3 amino acids: CASSLGSSGAYEQYF. The CDR3 DNA is TGCGCCAGCAGCTTGGGGTCTAGCGGGGCTTACGAGCAGTACTTC.

The rearrangement joins TRBV2 to TRBJ2-5; 7 bases align to TRBD2. Trimming took 1 base from V and 4 from J; bases not matched to a gene: 6. This CDR3 region has 15 residues. From germline, CDR1 is SNHLY and CDR2 FYNNEI. The CDR3 DNA sequence: TGTGCCAGCAGTGAAGGGGGGGGGAGGCCAGAGACCCAGTACTTC. This codes for CASSEGGGRPETQYF.

The chain recombines TRBV28 with TRBJ2-7, with 8 bases lining up with TRBD2. The germline V gene encodes CDR1 MDHEN and CDR2 SYDVKM. J was trimmed by 2 bases and V by 5 bases; bases with no gene match: 14. The CDR3 runs to 17 residues. CDR3: CASSPQAGLAWAYEQYF. The CDR3 DNA sequence: TGTGCCAGCAGTCCCCAAGCCGGACTAGCTTGGGCCTACGAGCAGTACTTC. Full variable domain (missing parts from reference TRBV28 and TRBJ2-7): DVKVTQSSRYLVKRTGEKVFLECVQDMDHENMFWYRQDPGLGLRLIYFSYDVKMKEKGDIPEGYSVSREKKERFSLILESASTNQTSMYLCASSPQAGLAWAYEQYFGPGTRLTVT.

The V and J genes are TRBV2 and TRBJ2-5; D perhaps matches TRBD1 (7 bases). The CDR3 runs to 12 residues. V was shortened by 8 bases and J by 5 bases, with 12 bases between the two germline ends. Germline V CDR1 and CDR2: SNHLY, FYNNEI. CDR3 bases: TGTGCCAGCTGGGCAGGGGGGGAGACCCAGTACTTC. Translating it yields CASWAGGETQYF.

This clone was counted between two and nine times. The V gene is TRBV27, the J gene TRBJ2-1, with D possibly being TRBD2 (6 bases). Per germline, CDR1 MNHEY and CDR2 SMNVEV (reference sequence). This CDR3 contains 14 residues. Trimming shortened V by 5 bases and J by 7 bases, and 15 bases separated the two germline ends. CDR3 amino acids: CASSRTGGINEQFF. The CDR3 coding sequence is TGTGCCAGCAGTAGGACCGGAGGGATAAATGAGCAGTTCTTC.

The gene calls are TRBV6-1 and TRBJ1-6; 10 bases line up with TRBD1. Trimming removed 5 bases from V and 9 bases from J; junction bases left unmatched: 4. This CDR3 spans 14 amino acids. CDR1 and CDR2 (germline): MNHNS, SASEGT. The CDR3 region is CASSPRDRGSPLHF. DNA of the CDR3: TGTGCCAGCAGTCCACGGGACAGGGGTTCACCCCTCCACTTT.

This clone occurred a few times. The chain uses TRBV4-1 and TRBJ2-3; D is possibly TRBD1 (5 bases). Per germline, CDR1 MGHRA and CDR2 YSYEKL. The CDR3 runs 14 residues. V lost 8 bases and J 4 bases, leaving 16 bases between the germline ends. The CDR3 DNA is TGCGCCAGCTCTTTGCAGGGAAGCGCAGATACGCAGTATTTT. Protein sequence: CASSLQGSADTQYF.

The gene calls are TRBV7-2 and TRBJ1-1; D might be TRBD1 (5 bases). V lost 0 bases, J lost 6 bases, and 5 bases lay in between. The CDR3 runs 12 residues. CDR1 is SGHTA and CDR2 is FQGNSA in the germline V gene. The CDR3 spells CASSLATAEAFF. The CDR3 region has the DNA TGTGCCAGCAGCTTAGCGACAGCTGAAGCTTTCTTT.

The chain uses TRBV11-2 and TRBJ2-7; D is unresolved. Trimming removed 1 base at V and 0 bases at J, with 7 bases between. The CDR3 consists of 14 residues. Germline loops: CDR1 SGHAT, CDR2 FQNNGV. CDR3 amino acids: CASSLVFSSYEQYF. In DNA, the CDR3 is TGTGCCAGCAGCTTAGTCTTTTCCTCCTACGAGCAGTACTTC.

The chain recombines TRBV6-6 with TRBJ1-2, with TRBD1 matching 8 bases. This CDR3 contains 13 residues. The germline CDR1 and CDR2 sequences are MNHNY and SVGAGI (reference sequence). J lost 8 bases, V lost 3 bases, and 5 bases had no gene match. Written as DNA, the CDR3 is TGTGCCAGCAGTTATGCAGGGGGCGACGGCTACACCTTC. This sequence encodes CASSYAGGDGYTF.

The chain uses TRBV6-6 and TRBJ2-1; 7 bases map to TRBD1. This CDR3 contains 16 residues. V trimming: 2 bases; J trimming: 9 bases; junction bases outside the gene matches: 13. CDR1 is MNHNY, CDR2 SVGAGI, per germline (reference sequence). As DNA, the CDR3 is TGTGCCAGCAGTTACCTTGGACAGGCCTACCCGGGTGAGCAGTTCTTC. Residues: CASSYLGQAYPGEQFF.

The chain couples TRBV7-9 to TRBJ1-2; TRBD1 matches at 7 bases. The CDR3 totals 15 residues. Germline lookup yields CDR1 SEHNR and CDR2 FQNEAQ (reference sequence). The junction had 9 bases not matched to a gene; V was cut back by 5 bases and J by 3 bases. The chain's CDR3 is CASSQTTGQHYGYTF. Written as DNA, the CDR3 is TGTGCCAGCAGCCAGACGACAGGGCAGCACTATGGCTACACCTTC.

The gene calls are TRBV9 and TRBJ1-1; D is perhaps TRBD1 (5 bases). CDR1 is SGDLS, CDR2 YYNGEE, per germline. CDR3 length: 14 amino acids. V was cut by 4 bases and J by 4 bases, with 14 bases left in between. CDR3 nucleotides: TGTGCCAGCAGCTCCTCCGGAAGGGGCACTGAAGCTTTCTTT. Translating it yields CASSSSGRGTEAFF.

The chain links TRBV5-1 to TRBJ1-1; D perhaps matches TRBD1 (6 bases). The CDR3 runs 15 residues. V lost 0 bases, J lost 1 base, and 10 bases lay in between. Germline assignment: CDR1 SGHRS and CDR2 YFSETQ. The CDR3 loop is CASSLGSTGNTEAFF. CDR3 sequence (DNA): TGCGCCAGCAGCTTGGGCTCGACAGGGAACACTGAAGCTTTCTTT.

The chain recombines TRBV25-1 with TRBJ1-1, with 7 bases fitting TRBD1. This CDR3 is built from 15 residues. Germline-derived CDR1 and CDR2 are MGHDK and SYGVNS. The J segment lost 1 base and the V segment lost 4 bases, leaving 6 bases of the junction unmatched. CDR3 nucleotides: TGTGCCAGCAGTGGGTGGACAGGATCGAACACTGAAGCTTTCTTT. It is translated as CASSGWTGSNTEAFF.

The chain recombines TRBV5-1 with TRBJ2-2; 10 nucleotides align to TRBD2. This CDR3 contains 16 residues. Germline CDR1 and CDR2: SGHRS and YFSETQ. Germline trimming cut 7 bases from V and 4 bases from J; bases unmatched to any gene: 10. Here the CDR3 reads CASGPSGGAGTGELFF. The CDR3 DNA reads as TGCGCCAGCGGACCTAGCGGGGGAGCGGGCACCGGGGAGCTGTTTTTT. Variable domain in full (rest from reference TRBV5-1 and TRBJ2-2): KAGVTQTPRYLIKTRGQQVTLSCSPISGHRSVSWYQQTPGQGLQFLFEYFSETQRNKGNFPGRFSGRQFSNSRSEMNVSTLELGDSALYLCASGPSGGAGTGELFFGEGSRLTVL.

This clone was seen a single time. This chain uses TRBV2 with TRBJ2-5, with D uncertain. The CDR3 runs 15 residues. Germline V gene sequence: CDR1 SNHLY, CDR2 FYNNEI. The V gene lost 3 bases and the J gene lost 2 bases, with 13 bases spanning the gap. The CDR3, as DNA: TGTGCCAGCAGTGACGGGTCACCCAAACAAGAGACCCAGTACTTC. Translation gives CASSDGSPKQETQYF.